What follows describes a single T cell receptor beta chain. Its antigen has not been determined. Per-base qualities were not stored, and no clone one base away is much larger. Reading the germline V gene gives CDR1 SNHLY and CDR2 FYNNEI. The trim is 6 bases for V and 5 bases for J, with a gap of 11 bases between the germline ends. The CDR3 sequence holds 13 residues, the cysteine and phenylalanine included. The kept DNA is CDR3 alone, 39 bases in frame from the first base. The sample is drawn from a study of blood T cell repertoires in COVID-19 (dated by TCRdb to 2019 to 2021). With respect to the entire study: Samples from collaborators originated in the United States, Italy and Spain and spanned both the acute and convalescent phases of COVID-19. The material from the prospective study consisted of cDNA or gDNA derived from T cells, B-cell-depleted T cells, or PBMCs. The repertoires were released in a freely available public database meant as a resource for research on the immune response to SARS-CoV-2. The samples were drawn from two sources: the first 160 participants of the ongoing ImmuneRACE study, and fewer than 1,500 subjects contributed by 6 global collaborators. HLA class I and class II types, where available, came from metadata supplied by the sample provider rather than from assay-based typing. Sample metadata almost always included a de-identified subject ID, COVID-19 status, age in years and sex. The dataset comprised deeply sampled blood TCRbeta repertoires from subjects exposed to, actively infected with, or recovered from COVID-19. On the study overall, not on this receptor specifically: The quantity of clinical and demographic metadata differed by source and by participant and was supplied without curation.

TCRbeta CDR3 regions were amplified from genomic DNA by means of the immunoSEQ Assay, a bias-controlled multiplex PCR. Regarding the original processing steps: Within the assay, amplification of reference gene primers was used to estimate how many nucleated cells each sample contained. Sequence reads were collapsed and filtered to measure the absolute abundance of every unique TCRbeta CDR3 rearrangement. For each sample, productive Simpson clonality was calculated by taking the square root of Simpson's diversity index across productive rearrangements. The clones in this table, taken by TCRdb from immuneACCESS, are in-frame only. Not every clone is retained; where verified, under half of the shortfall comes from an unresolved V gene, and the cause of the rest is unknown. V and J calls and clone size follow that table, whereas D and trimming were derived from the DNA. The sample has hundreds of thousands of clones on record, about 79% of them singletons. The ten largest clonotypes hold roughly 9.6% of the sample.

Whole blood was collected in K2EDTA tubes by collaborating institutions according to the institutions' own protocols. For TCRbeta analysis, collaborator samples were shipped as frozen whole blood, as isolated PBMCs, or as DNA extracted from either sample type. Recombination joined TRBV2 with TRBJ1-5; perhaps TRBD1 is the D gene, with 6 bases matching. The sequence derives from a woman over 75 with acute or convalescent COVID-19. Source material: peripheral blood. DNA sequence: TGTGCCAGCAGGCCGACAGGAGATCAGCCCCAGCATTTT. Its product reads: CASRPTGDQPQHF.